These 9 T cell receptor beta chains originate from one sample sequenced in a study of tissue T cells after allogeneic stem cell transplantation. Only in-frame clones appear in the TCRdb table, and some are missing; sequencing was by immunoSEQ multiplex PCR. The repertoire holds about 3,900 clones, with around 70% as singletons. The source material was left colon tissue, sampled at autopsy. These receptors originate from a woman between 18 and 49 years old with breast cancer.

The chain uses TRBV2 and TRBJ2-2, with 13 bases that match TRBD2. CDR1 is SNHLY, CDR2 FYNNEI, per germline. The junction had 5 bases not matched to a gene; V was cut back by 6 bases and J by 4 bases. The CDR3 is made up of 16 amino acids. CDR3 bases: TGTGCCAGCAGAACTAGCGGGGGGGCCGGCACCGGGGAGCTGTTTTTT. The encoded protein is CASRTSGGAGTGELFF.

This chain uses TRBV1 with TRBJ2-1; TRBD1, the table's D call, was not compared with the DNA. TRBV1 is termed a pseudogene. This CDR3 region has 14 residues. CDR3 DNA sequence: TGCACCAGCAGCCAAGGCGCAGGGGACGATGAGCAGTTCTTC. It is translated as CTSSQGAGDDEQFF.

V is TRBV11-2 and J is TRBJ2-7; 15 bases are shared with TRBD2. The CDR3 is 18 residues long. After removal of 0 bases from V and 1 base from J, the junction contained 4 bases not matched to a gene. Per germline, CDR1 SGHAT and CDR2 FQNNGV. This chain's CDR3 is CASSLERTSGGESYEQYF. For the CDR3, the DNA is TGTGCCAGCAGCTTAGAAAGGACTAGCGGGGGGGAATCCTACGAGCAGTACTTC.

This sequence joins TRBV6-5 and TRBJ1-2; D gene uncertain. CDR3 length: 14 residues. V gave up 5 bases and J gave up 4 bases, with 14 bases separating them. Germline loops: CDR1 MNHEY, CDR2 SVGAGI. The CDR3 spells CASSPGVLRYGYTF. CDR3 sequence (DNA): TGTGCCAGCAGTCCCGGAGTGCTCCGCTATGGCTACACCTTC.

This chain links TRBV25-1 with TRBJ1-5; D uncertain. The CDR3 has 13 residues. The ends were cut back, 3 bases at V and 5 bases at J, with 8 bases in the middle. From germline, CDR1 is MGHDK and CDR2 SYGVNS. CDR3 loop: CASSDSGDQPQHF. The CDR3 coding sequence is TGTGCCAGCAGTGACAGCGGGGATCAGCCCCAGCATTTT.

The chain uses TRBV5-1 and TRBJ2-3; D possibly corresponds to TRBD2 (5 bases). V shed 7 bases and J shed 0 bases, with 12 bases lying between them. The V gene's germline CDR1 is SGHRS and CDR2 YFSETQ. The CDR3 totals 14 residues. The CDR3 loop is CASRGGPSTDTQYF. CDR3 bases: TGCGCCAGCCGAGGCGGGCCAAGCACAGATACGCAGTATTTT.

Only a few counts were recorded for this clone. Other nucleotide sequences in the sample specify the same CDR3. The V and J genes are TRBV6-2 or TRBV6-3 and TRBJ2-3; TRBD2 matches 10 bases. The CDR3 has 14 amino acids. Germline V CDR1 and CDR2: MNHEY, SVGEGT. With 2 bases clipped from V and 6 bases from J, the junction kept 2 bases outside the gene matches. CDR3 in DNA: TGTGCCAGCAGTTACGAACTAGCGGGGGATACGCAGTATTTT. Translating it yields CASSYELAGDTQYF.

V is TRBV10-3 and J is TRBJ2-2, with D uncertain. Germline V gives CDR1 ENHRY, CDR2 SYGVKD. V gave up 6 bases and J gave up 6 bases, with 11 bases separating them. The CDR3 covers 13 residues. Here the CDR3 reads CAISPSLAGELFF. CDR3 in DNA: TGTGCCATCAGCCCGTCCCTGGCCGGGGAGCTGTTTTTT.

In nucleotides, the CDR3 is TGTGCCAGTAGTATCGCCCAGTACAGGGTGTACTATGGCTACACCTTC. This gives the protein CASSIAQYRVYYGYTF. The genes are TRBV19 and TRBJ1-2; D may be TRBD1 (6 bases). The CDR3 is made up of 16 amino acids. Germline V gene lookup returns CDR1 LNHDA and CDR2 SQIVND (reference sequence). V was pared by 3 bases and J by 3 bases, with 17 bases between. The entire variable domain, with the rest obtained from reference TRBV19 and TRBJ1-2, is as follows: DGGITQSPKYLFRKEGQNVTLSCEQNLNHDAMYWYRQDPGQGLRLIYYSQIVNDFQKGDIAEGYSVSREKKESFPLTVTSAQKNPTAFYLCASSIAQYRVYYGYTFGSGTRLTVV.